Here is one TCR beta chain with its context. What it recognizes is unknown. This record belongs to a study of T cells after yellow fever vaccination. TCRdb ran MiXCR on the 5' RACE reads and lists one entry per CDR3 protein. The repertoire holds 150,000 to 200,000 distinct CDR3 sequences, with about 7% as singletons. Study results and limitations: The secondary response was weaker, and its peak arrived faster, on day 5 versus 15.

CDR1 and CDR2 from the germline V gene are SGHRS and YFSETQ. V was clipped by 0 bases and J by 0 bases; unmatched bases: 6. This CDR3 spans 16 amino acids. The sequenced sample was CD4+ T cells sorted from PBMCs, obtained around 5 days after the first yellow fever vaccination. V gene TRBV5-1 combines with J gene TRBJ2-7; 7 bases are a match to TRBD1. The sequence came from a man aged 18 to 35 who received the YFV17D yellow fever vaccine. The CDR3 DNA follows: TGCGCCAGCAGCTTGGGGGACAGTAGAAGCTCCTACGAGCAGTACGTC. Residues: CASSLGDSRSSYEQYV.